These 2 T cell receptor beta chains came from one sample sequenced in a study of blood T cell repertoires in COVID-19. The table came from immunoSEQ multiplex PCR; TCRdb's copy has only in-frame clones and leaves some out. The repertoire holds about 360,000 clones, with more than 85% as singletons. Sequencing was carried out using peripheral blood. These receptors all stem from a human donor in a cohort sampled during active COVID-19.

The J gene is TRBJ1-3, the V gene TRBV15; 12 bases fit TRBD1. Germline CDR1 reads LNHNV; CDR2 reads YYDKDF (reference sequence). J gave up 7 bases and V 3 bases, and 4 bases lay outside the gene matches. The CDR3 contains 15 residues. CDR3 nucleotides: TGTGCCACCAGCAGGGGACAGGGGGCGCGTAACACCATATATTTT. It translates to CATSRGQGARNTIYF.

The chain uses TRBV7-2 and TRBJ2-5; 13 nucleotides match TRBD2. The trim removed 5 bases at V and 1 base at J, leaving 7 bases unmatched. Looked up from germline, CDR1 is SGHTA and CDR2 is FQGNSA. This CDR3 has 17 amino acids. DNA of the CDR3: TGTGCCAGCAGCGGGGGACTAGCGGGACCCCTCCAAGAGACCCAGTACTTC. Residues: CASSGGLAGPLQETQYF. Supplemented by reference TRBV7-2 and TRBJ2-5, the full variable domain reads GAGVSQSPSNKVTEKGKDVELRCDPISGHTALYWYRQSLGQGLEFLIYFQGNSAPDKSGLPSDRFSAERTGGSVSTLTIQRTQQEDSAVYLCASSGGLAGPLQETQYFGPGTRLLVL.